A selection of T cell receptor beta chains follows, all from one sample in a study of shared clonotypes between healthy human individuals. TCRdb keeps only in-frame clones here, not all; method: immunoSEQ multiplex PCR. The sample has 2 million to 2.5 million clones, approximately 94% seen once. Sequencing was performed on naive CD4+ T cells sorted from blood. These receptors were collected from a man in his late teens or twenties in good health. The CDR3 runs from the conserved cysteine through the conserved F or W. D genes are given only for firm matches. Rows give clone size only sometimes, using once, few, many, or a class for an expanded clone.

TRBJ2-2	NA	TRBV13	NA	TGTGCCAGCAGCTTAGCAGGGCTATCAGGGATCGGAACCGGGGAGCTGTTTTTT	CASSLAGLSGIGTGELFF
TRBJ2-3	TRBD2	TRBV5-6	NA	TGTGCCGGGGGACTAGCGGGAGCAGATACGCAGTATTTT	CAGGLAGADTQYF
TRBJ1-4	NA	TRBV9	NA	TGTGCCAGCAGCGTAACGGCCGGGGAGTATGAAAAACTGTTTTTT	CASSVTAGEYEKLFF
TRBJ1-6	NA	TRBV9	NA	TGTGCCAGCAGCCCACAGGGTTCGGGCTATAATTCACCCCTCCACTTT	CASSPQGSGYNSPLHF
TRBJ1-5	NA	TRBV11-2	NA	TGTGCCAGCAGACATTCAGGGGCGAAGAACCAGCCCCAGCATTTT	CASRHSGAKNQPQHF
TRBJ2-7	NA	TRBV6-6	NA	TGTGCCAGCAGTTACTCGAGCGTAGTGGGAAACTACGAGCAGTACTTC	CASSYSSVVGNYEQYF
TRBJ2-3	NA	TRBV5-1	NA	TGCGCCAGCAGCTTGACGGGCACAGATACGCAGTATTTT	CASSLTGTDTQYF
TRBJ2-2	TRBD2	TRBV5-1	NA	TGCGCCAGCAGCTTGGGGACTAGCGGGGACACCGGGGAGCTGTTTTTT	CASSLGTSGDTGELFF
TRBJ2-5	NA	TRBV7-9	NA	TGTGCCAGCAGCTTAGTTATCGGGGCACAGGAGACCCAGTACTTC	CASSLVIGAQETQYF
TRBJ2-7	NA	TRBV27	NA	TGTGCCAGCAGTTTAACGTGGGTAGGGTCCTACGAGCAGTACTTC	CASSLTWVGSYEQYF
TRBJ1-3	NA	TRBV7-6	NA	TGTGCCAGCAGCGTAGACGGGATAAACACCATATATTTT	CASSVDGINTIYF
TRBJ2-2	NA	TRBV2	NA	TGTGCCAGCAGTCTGTTCGGGGAGCTGTTTTTT	CASSLFGELFF
TRBJ2-7	NA	TRBV11-2	NA	TGTGCCAGCAGCTCCCTCGGCCTAAGCTCCTACGAGCAGTACTTC	CASSSLGLSSYEQYF
TRBJ2-7	NA	TRBV2	NA	TGTGCCAGCAGTTGGACCTACGAGCAGTACTTC	CASSWTYEQYF
TRBJ2-1	NA	TRBV18	few	TGTGCCAGCTCACCCCAGGGTTACAATGAGCAGTTCTTC	CASSPQGYNEQFF
TRBJ1-3	TRBD1	TRBV6-1	NA	TGTGCCAGCAGGGGACAGCCTTTCTCTGGAAACACCATATATTTT	CASRGQPFSGNTIYF
TRBJ1-1	NA	TRBV7-9	NA	TGTGCCAGCAGCTTCACCGGCGACGGGACTGAAGCTTTCTTT	CASSFTGDGTEAFF
TRBJ1-3	TRBD1	TRBV18	NA	TGTGCCAGCTCACCAAGGGACAGGGGGCCTGACACCATATATTTT	CASSPRDRGPDTIYF
TRBJ2-2	NA	TRBV2	NA	TGTGCCAGCTGTTTTGACAGGTTAAACACCGGGGAGCTGTTTTTT	CASCFDRLNTGELFF
TRBJ2-7	NA	TRBV5-1	NA	TGCGCCAGCAGCTTGGCGGACAGTTCCTACGAGCAGTACTTC	CASSLADSSYEQYF
TRBJ1-4	TRBD1	TRBV30	few	TGTGCCTGGAGCCGGACAGGCGAAGAAAAACTGTTTTTT	CAWSRTGEEKLFF
TRBJ2-1	TRBD2	TRBV10-1	NA	TGCGCCAGCAGTTCTAGCGGGAGGGCCACTGAGCAGTTCTTC	CASSSSGRATEQFF
TRBJ2-3	NA	TRBV11-2	once	TGTGCCAGCAGCTTAGTAGGGCGGGGAAGCACAGATACGCAGTATTTT	CASSLVGRGSTDTQYF
TRBJ2-1	NA	TRBV4-1	NA	TGCGCCAGCAGCCCCATCACAGGGCTCGAAAATGAGCAGTTCTTC	CASSPITGLENEQFF
TRBJ2-7	NA	TRBV6-5	NA	TGTGCCAGCAGTTACTCGACTACGGCCACCTACGAGCAGTACTTC	CASSYSTTATYEQYF
TRBJ1-5	NA	TRBV6-1	NA	TGTGCCAGCAGTGTCCAGGTACCGAGCAATCAGCCCCAGCATTTT	CASSVQVPSNQPQHF